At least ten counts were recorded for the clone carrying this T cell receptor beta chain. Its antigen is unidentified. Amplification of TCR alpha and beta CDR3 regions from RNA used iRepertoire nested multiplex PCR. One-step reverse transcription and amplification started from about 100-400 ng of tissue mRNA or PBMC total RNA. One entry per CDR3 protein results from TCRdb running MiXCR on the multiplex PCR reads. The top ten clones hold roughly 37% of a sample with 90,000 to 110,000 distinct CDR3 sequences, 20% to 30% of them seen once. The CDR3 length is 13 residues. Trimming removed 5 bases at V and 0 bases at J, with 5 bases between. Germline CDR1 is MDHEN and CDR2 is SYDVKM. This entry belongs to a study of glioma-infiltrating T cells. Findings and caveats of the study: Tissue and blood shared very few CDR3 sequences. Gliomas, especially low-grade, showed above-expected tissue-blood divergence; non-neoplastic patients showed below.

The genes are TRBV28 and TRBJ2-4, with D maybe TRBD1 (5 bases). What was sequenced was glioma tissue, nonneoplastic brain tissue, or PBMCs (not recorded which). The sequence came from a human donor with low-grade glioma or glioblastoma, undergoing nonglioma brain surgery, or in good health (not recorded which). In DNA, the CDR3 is TGTGCCAGCAGTAGGGGAGCCAAAAACATTCAGTACTTC. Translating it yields CASSRGAKNIQYF.